This TCR beta chain was identified during a study of blood T cell repertoires in COVID-19. Study details: There were acute and convalescent COVID-19 samples, and they came from the United States, Italy and Spain. PBMCs, B-cell-depleted T cells, or T cells were the source of the cDNA or gDNA that made up the material.

How the authors handled the data: Estimated nucleated cell counts came from reference gene primer amplification. Produced via immunoSEQ multiplex PCR; TCRdb's table is partial and in-frame only. The V and J calls and clone size were taken over from that table, and D and trimming were inferred from the DNA. The sample shows some 13,000 clones, around 88% of them seen only once. This clonotype originated in a man older than 75 with acute or convalescent COVID-19. The specimen was peripheral blood.

CDR3 loop: CASSLDPTIQGAGYEQYF. CDR3 bases: TGTGCCAGCAGCTTAGATCCGACCATACAGGGGGCAGGCTACGAGCAGTACTTC. The V gene is TRBV11-3, the J gene TRBJ2-7; 9 nucleotides match TRBD1. The CDR3 loop spans 18 amino acids. CDR1 and CDR2 (germline): SGHNT, YENEEA. With 0 bases clipped from V and 3 bases from J, the junction kept 12 bases outside the gene matches.